This note documents a single T cell receptor (beta chain) sequence. The data derive from a study of vaccination and CD4 T cells after COVID-19. TCRdb re-called the PCR reads through MiXCR, storing one row per CDR3 protein. The repertoire consists of more than 25,000 distinct CDR3 sequences, with almost 50% occurring once and the leading ten covering 5% to 7.5%. The time point here: late sampling 161 to 241 days after vaccination in a few convalescent patients. The source of this sequence is a human donor who had recovered from COVID-19. The sample in question was CD4+ T cells from blood, obtained about 7 months after SARS-CoV-2 vaccination.

The CDR3 loop is CASSPGNIQDHEQYF. The CDR3 nucleotides read TGTGCCAGCAGCCCAGGGAACATTCAGGACCACGAGCAGTACTTC. The chain employs TRBV7-9 and TRBJ2-7, with D possibly TRBD1 on 5 matching bases. The V gene's germline CDR1 is SEHNR and CDR2 FQNEAQ (reference sequence). The length of the CDR3 is 15 residues. Trimming stripped 5 bases from V and 5 bases from J, with 19 bases between.